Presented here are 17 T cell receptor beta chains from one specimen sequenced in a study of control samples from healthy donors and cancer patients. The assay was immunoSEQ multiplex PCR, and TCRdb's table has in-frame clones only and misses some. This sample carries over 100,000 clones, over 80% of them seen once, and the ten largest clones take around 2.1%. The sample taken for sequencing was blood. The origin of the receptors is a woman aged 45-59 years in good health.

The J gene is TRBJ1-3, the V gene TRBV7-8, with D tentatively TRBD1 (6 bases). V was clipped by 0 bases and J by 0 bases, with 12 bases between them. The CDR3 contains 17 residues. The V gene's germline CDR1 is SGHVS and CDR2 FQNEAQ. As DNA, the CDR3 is TGTGCCAGCAGCTTAGCTCCAGGGGCCAGCTCTGGAAACACCATATATTTT. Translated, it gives CASSLAPGASSGNTIYF.

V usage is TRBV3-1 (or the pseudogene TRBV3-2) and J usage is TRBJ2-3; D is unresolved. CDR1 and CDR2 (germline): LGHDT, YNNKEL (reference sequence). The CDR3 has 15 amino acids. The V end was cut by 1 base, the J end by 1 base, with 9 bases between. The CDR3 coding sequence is TGTGCCAGCAGCCAAGTAGGAAGGGGCACAGATACGCAGTATTTT. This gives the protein CASSQVGRGTDTQYF.

The CDR3 sequence: CATRQGGDSGELFF. CDR3 nucleotides: TGTGCCACGCGACAGGGGGGTGATTCCGGGGAGCTGTTTTTT. The chain joins TRBV24-1 to TRBJ2-2; 9 bases match TRBD1. V lost 10 bases to trimming and J lost 6 bases; unmatched junction nucleotides: 8. The CDR3 sequence is 14 residues long. CDR1 and CDR2 from the germline V gene are KGHDR and SFDVKD.

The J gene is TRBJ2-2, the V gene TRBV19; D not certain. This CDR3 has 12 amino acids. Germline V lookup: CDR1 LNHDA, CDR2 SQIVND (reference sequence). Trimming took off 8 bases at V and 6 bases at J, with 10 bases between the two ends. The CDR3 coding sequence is TGTGCCAGTCCAAACTACTCCGGGGAGCTGTTTTTT. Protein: CASPNYSGELFF. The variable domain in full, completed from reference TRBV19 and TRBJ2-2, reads DGGITQSPKYLFRKEGQNVTLSCEQNLNHDAMYWYRQDPGQGLRLIYYSQIVNDFQKGDIAEGYSVSREKKESFPLTVTSAQKNPTAFYLCASPNYSGELFFGEGSRLTVL.

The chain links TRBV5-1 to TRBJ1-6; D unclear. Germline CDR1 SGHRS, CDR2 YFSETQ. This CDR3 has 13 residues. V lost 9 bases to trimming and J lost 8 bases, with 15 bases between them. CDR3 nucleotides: TGCGCCACTTCGACTCGGGCTGATTCACCCCTCCACTTT. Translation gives CATSTRADSPLHF.

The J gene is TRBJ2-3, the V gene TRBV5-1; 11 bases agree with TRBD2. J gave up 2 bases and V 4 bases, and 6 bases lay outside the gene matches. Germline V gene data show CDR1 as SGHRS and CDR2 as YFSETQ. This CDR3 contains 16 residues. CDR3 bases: TGCGCCAGCAGCAAACTAGCGGGAGCATACACAGATACGCAGTATTTT. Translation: CASSKLAGAYTDTQYF.

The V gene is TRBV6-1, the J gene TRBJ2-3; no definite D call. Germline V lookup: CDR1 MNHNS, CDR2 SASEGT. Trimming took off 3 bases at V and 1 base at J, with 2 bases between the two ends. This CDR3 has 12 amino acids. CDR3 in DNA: TGTGCCAGCAGTGAGGGCACAGATACGCAGTATTTT. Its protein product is CASSEGTDTQYF.

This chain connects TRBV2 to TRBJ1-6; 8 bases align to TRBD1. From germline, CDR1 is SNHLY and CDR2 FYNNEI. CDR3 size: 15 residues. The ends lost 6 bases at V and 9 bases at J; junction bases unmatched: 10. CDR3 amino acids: CASRDREFLGSPLHF. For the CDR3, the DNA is TGTGCCAGCAGGGACAGGGAATTCCTAGGTTCACCCCTCCACTTT.

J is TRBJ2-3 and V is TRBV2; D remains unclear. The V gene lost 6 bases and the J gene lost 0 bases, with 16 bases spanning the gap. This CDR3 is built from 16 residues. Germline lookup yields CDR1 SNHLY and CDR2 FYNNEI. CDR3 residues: CASSPGPGPSTDTQYF. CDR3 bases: TGTGCCAGCAGCCCCGGACCCGGCCCTAGCACAGATACGCAGTATTTT.

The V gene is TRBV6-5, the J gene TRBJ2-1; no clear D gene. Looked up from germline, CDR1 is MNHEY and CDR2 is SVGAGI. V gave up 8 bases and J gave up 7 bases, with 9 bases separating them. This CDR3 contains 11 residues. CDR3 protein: CASGFVNEQFF. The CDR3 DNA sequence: TGTGCCAGCGGCTTTGTAAATGAGCAGTTCTTC.

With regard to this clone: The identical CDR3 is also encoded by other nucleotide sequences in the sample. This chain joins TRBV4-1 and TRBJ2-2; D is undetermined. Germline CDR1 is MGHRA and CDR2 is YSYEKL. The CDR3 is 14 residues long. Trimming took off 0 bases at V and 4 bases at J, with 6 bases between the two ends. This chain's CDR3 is CASSQEGFTGELFF. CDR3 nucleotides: TGCGCCAGCAGCCAAGAAGGGTTCACCGGGGAGCTGTTTTTT.

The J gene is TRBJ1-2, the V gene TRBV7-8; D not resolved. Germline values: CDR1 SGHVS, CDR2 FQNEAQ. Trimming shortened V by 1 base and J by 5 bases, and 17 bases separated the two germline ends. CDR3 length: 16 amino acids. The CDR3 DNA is TGTGCCAGCAGCTTAGAGCTGGCGGGATCCCTGTATGGCTACACCTTC. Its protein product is CASSLELAGSLYGYTF.

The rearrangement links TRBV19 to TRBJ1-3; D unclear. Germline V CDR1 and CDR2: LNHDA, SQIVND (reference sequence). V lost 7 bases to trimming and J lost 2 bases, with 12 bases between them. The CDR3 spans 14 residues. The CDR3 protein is CASMGRKPGNTIYF. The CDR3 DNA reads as TGTGCCAGTATGGGCAGGAAACCTGGAAACACCATATATTTT.

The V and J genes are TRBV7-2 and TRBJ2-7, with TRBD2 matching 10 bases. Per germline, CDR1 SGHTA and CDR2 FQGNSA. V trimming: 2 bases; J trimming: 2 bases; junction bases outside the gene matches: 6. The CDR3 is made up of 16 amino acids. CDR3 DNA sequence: TGTGCCAGCAGCTTACTTGCTAGCGGGAGTACCTACGAGCAGTACTTC. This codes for CASSLLASGSTYEQYF.

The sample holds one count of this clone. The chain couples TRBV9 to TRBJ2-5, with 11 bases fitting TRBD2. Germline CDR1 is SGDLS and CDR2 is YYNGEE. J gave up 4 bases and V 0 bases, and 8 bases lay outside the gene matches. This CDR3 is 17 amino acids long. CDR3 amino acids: CASSVDPLAGGLETQYF. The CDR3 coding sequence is TGTGCCAGCAGCGTAGATCCCCTAGCGGGGGGCCTAGAGACCCAGTACTTC.

The CDR3 reads CASSSLTDGGNMNTEAFF. Written as DNA, the CDR3 is TGTGCCAGCAGCTCACTAACCGACGGAGGCAACATGAACACTGAAGCTTTCTTT. The rearrangement links TRBV5-6 to TRBJ1-1; D remains unclear. The CDR3 consists of 18 residues. Per the germline V gene, CDR1 is SGHDT and CDR2 is YYEEEE. The germline V and J ends were trimmed by 3 bases and 0 bases, with 21 bases remaining between them.

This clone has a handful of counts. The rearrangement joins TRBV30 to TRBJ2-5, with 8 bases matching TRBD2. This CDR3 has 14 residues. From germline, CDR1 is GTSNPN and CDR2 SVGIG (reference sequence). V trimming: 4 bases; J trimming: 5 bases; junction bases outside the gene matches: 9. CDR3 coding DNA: TGTGCCTGGAAGCACGGGGGGGCCGGGGAGACCCAGTACTTC. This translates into CAWKHGGAGETQYF.